This TCR beta chain was captured by sequencing in a study of cytomegalovirus exposure and HLA in healthy donors. Study information: Inside one of the first data releases sat about 85 million unique TCRs taken from HLA-typed donors. Study-wide results and limits: According to an earlier analysis, most TCR beta V segments yielded productive rearrangements about 87% or about 30% of the time. Later on, an analysis tied about 17,000 TCR beta sequences to HLA alleles at 0.05 false discovery rate.

The table lists this clone with a count of one. Its antigen is not known. Trimming removed 0 bases at V and 3 bases at J, with 8 bases between. Germline V gene sequence: CDR1 SGHTA, CDR2 FQGNSA. The CDR3 totals 15 residues. The PCR ran on 60 Vbeta and 13 Jbeta primers. The method was immunoSEQ multiplex PCR; TCRdb's version includes in-frame clones alone and lacks a portion of them. Here the sample spans around 150,000 clones, approximately 87% being singletons. Specimen: PBMCs. The clonotype originates from a man in his forties or fifties in good health and CMV-seronegative. The chain employs TRBV7-2 and TRBJ1-4; D call uncertain. DNA for the CDR3: TGTGCCAGCAGCTTAGCGCCGCGGTCTAATGAAAAACTGTTTTTT. Its protein product is CASSLAPRSNEKLFF.